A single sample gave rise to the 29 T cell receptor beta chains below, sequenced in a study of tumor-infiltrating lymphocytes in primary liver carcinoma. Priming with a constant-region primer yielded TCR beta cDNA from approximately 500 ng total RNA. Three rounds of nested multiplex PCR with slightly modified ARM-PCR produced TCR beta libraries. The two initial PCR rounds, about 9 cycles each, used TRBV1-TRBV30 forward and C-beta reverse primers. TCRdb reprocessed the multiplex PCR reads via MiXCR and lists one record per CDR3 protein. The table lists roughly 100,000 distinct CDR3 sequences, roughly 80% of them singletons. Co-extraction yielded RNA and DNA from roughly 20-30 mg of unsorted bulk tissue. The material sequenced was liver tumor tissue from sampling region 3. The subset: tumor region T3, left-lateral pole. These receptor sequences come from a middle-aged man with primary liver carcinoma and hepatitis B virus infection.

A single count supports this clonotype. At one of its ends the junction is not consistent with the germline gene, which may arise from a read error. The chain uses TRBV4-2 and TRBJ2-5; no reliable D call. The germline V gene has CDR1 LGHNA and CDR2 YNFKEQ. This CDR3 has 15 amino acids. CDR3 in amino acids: CASSHRLGYQETHYF. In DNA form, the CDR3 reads TGTGCTAGCAGCCACCGCCTTGGCTACCAAGAGACCCACTACTTC.

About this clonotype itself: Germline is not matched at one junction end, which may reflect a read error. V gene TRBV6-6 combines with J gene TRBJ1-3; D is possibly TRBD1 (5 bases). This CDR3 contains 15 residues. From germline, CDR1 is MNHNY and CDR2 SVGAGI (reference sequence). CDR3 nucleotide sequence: TGTGTCAGCAGTCCCGGGAGGGGCTCTGGAAACACCATATATTTT. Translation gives CVSSPGRGSGNTIYF.

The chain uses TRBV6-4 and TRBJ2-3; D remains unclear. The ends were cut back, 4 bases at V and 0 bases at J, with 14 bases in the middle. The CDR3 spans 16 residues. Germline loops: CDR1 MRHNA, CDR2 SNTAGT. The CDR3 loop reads CASSGSQIGSTDTQYF. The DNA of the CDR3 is TGTGCCAGCAGTGGCTCACAGATCGGGAGCACAGATACGCAGTATTTT.

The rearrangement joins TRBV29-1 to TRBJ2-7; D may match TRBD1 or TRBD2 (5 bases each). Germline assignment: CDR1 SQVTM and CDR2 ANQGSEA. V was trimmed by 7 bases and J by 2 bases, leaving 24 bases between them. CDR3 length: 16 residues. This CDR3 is CSDMTSGTGTTYEQYF. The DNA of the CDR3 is TGCAGCGACATGACATCTGGGACCGGCACTACCTACGAGCAGTACTTC.

The CDR3 DNA reads TGCAGCGTTGCGGCTAGGGGTGCCCAAGAGACCCAGTACTTC. Protein sequence: CSVAARGAQETQYF. This chain connects TRBV29-1 to TRBJ2-5; possibly TRBD1 for D (5 bases). The germline V gene has CDR1 SQVTM and CDR2 ANQGSEA. Deletions cut 4 bases from V and 1 base from J, with 13 bases between. The CDR3 extends over 14 amino acids.

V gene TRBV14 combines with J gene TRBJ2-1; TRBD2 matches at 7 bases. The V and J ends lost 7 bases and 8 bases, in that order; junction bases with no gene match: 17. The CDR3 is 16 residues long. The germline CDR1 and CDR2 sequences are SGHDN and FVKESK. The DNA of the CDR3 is TGTGCCAGCAATGCCGTAGCGGGTTGGGTAAACCATGAGCAGTTCTTC. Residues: CASNAVAGWVNHEQFF.

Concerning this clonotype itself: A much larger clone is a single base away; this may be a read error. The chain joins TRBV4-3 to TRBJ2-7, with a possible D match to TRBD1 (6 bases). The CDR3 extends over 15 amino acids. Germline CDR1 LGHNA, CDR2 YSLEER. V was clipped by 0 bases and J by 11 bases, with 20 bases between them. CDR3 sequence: CASSQDTGTTDAEYF. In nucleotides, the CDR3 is TGCGCCAGCAGCCAAGATACGGGGACAACAGACGCGGAGTACTTC.

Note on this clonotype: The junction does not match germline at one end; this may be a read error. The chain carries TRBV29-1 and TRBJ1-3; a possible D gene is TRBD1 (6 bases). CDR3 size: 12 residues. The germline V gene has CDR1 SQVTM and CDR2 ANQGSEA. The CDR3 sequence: CSGTGKGNSIYF. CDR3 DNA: TGCAGCGGTACAGGGAAGGGAAACAGCATATATTTT.

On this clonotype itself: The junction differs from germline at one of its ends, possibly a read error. The DNA for the CDR3 is TGCAGCGTCGTTGGAGTGGACGGACGTAGCACGGATACGCATTATTTT. It is translated as CSVVGVDGRSTDTHYF. J is TRBJ2-3 and V is TRBV29-1; D unclear. Germline V gene lookup returns CDR1 SQVTM and CDR2 ANQGSEA. This CDR3 has 16 amino acids.

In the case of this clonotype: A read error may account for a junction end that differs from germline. The CDR3 DNA reads as TGTGCCAGCAGTAGGCGACAGGGAATTAGCAATAAGCCCCAGCATTTT. Translating gives CASSRRQGISNKPQHF. The J gene is TRBJ1-5, the V gene TRBV6-1; TRBD1 matches 7 bases. The CDR3 consists of 16 residues. CDR1 and CDR2 (germline): MNHNS, SASEGT.

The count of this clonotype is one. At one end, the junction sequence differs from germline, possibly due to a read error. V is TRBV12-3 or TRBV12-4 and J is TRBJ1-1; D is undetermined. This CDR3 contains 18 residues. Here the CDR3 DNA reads TGTGCCAGCAGCCAAACCGGGCCCCCGGCGCGGGTGAGCACTGAAGCTCTCTTT. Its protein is CASSQTGPPARVSTEALF.

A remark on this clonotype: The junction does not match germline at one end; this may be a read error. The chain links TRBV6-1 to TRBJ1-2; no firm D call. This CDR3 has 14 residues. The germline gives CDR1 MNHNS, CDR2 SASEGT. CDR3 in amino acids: CASSEIRDDYGYTF. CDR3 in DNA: TGTGCTAGCAGTGAAATTCGGGATGACTATGGCTACACCTTC.

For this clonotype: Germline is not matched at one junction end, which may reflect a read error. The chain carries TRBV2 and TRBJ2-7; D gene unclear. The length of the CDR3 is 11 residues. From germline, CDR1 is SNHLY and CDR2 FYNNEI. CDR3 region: CSSNAMDEQYF. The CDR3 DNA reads TGTTCCAGCAATGCCATGGATGAGCAGTACTTC.

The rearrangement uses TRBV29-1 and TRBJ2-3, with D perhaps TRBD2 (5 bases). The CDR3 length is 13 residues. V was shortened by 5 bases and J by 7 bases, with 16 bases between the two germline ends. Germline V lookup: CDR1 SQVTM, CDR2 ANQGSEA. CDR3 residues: CSVREMAKNTQYF. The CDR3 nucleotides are TGCAGCGTTAGGGAGATGGCTAAGAATACGCAGTATTTT.

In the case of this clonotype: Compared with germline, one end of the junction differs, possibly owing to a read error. DNA of the CDR3: TGCAACGTTGAATTAGGGACGTTTCACGAGGAGTACTTC. This translates into CNVELGTFHEEYF. The chain joins TRBV29-1 to TRBJ2-7, with D perhaps given as TRBD1 or TRBD2 (5 bases each). CDR3 length: 13 amino acids. From germline, CDR1 is SQVTM and CDR2 ANQGSEA.

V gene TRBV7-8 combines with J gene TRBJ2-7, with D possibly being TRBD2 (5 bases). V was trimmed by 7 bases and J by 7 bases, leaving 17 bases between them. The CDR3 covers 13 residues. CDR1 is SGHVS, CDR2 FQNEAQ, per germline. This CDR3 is CASNLTLDYEQYF. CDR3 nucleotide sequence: TGTGCCAGCAACTTGACTCTCGACTATGAGCAGTACTTC.

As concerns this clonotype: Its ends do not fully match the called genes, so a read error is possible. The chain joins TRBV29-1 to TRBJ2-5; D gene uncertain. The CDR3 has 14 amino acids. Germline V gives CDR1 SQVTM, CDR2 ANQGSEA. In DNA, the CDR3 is TGCCGCGTTAACAACATGGTCGGCAACCAAGCCCAGTACTTC. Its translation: CRVNNMVGNQAQYF.

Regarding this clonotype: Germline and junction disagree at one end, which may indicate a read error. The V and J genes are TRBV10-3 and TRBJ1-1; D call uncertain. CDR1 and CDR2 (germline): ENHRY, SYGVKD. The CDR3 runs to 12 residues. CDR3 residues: CANSDTCTEAFF. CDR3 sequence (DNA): TGTGCCAACAGTGACACGTGCACTGAAGCTTTCTTT.

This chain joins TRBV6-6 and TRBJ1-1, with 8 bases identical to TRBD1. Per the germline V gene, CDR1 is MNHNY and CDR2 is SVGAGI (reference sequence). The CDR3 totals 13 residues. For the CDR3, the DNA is TGTGCTTGTAGCACAGGGGGGACTACTGAAGCTTTCTTT. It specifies CACSTGGTTEAFF.

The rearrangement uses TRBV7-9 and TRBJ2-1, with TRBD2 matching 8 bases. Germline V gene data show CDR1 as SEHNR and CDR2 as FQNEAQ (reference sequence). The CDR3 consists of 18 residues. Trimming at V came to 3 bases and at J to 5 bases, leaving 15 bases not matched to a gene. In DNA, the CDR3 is TGTGCCAGCAGCTTGAAAAAGGGACCAAGCGGGGGACACAATGAGCAGTTCTTC. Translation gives CASSLKKGPSGGHNEQFF. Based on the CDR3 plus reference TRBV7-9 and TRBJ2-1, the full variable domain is DTGVSQNPRHKITKRGQNVTFRCDPISEHNRLYWYRQTLGQGPEFLTYFQNEAQLEKSRLLSDRFSAERPKGSFSTLEIQRTEQGDSAMYLCASSLKKGPSGGHNEQFFGPGTRLTVL.

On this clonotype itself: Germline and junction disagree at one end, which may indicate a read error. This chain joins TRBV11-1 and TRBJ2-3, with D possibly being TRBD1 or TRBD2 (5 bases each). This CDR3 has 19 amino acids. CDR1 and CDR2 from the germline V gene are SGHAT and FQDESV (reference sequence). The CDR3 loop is CASTSGGSSVGARTGTQYF. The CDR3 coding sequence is TGTGCCAGCACCTCTGGGGGAAGCTCTGTTGGAGCCCGTACAGGTACGCAGTATTTT.

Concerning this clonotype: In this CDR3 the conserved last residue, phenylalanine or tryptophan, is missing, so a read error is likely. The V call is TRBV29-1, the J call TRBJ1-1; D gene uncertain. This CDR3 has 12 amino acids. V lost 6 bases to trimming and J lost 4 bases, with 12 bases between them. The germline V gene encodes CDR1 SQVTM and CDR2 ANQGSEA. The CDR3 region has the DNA TGCAGCGTGATAACGGGGAGCACTGAAGCTTTCTTA. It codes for CSVITGSTEAFL.

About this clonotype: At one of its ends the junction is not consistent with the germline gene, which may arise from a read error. CDR3 DNA sequence: TGTGCCAGCAGCCAGGGGGACGTTATCGAGGAGACCAAGTACTTC. Amino acids: CASSQGDVIEETKYF. The J gene is TRBJ2-5, the V gene TRBV4-2; D could derive from TRBD1 or TRBD2 (5 bases each). This CDR3 contains 15 residues. Germline CDR1 LGHNA, CDR2 YNFKEQ.

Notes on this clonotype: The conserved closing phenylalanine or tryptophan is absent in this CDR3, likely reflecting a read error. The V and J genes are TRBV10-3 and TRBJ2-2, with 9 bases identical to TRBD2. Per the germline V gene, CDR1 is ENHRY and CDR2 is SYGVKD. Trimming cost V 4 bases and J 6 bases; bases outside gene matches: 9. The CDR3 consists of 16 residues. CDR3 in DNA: TGTGCCATCAGTGGAAATAGCGGGGGAGGGGCCGGGGAGCTGTTTCTT. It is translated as CAISGNSGGGAGELFL.

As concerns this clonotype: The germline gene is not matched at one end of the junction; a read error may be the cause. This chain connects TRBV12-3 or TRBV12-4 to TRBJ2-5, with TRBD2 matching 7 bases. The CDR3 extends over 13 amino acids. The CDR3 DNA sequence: TGTGCCAGCAGTTTAAGCGGGATAGAGACGCAGTACTTC. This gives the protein CASSLSGIETQYF.

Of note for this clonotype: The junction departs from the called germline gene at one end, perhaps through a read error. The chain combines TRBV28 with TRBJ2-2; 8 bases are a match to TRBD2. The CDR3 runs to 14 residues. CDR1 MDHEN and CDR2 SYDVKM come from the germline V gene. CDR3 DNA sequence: TGTGCCGCCACGAGGGACCTTAACAGCGGGGGGCTGTTTTTT. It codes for CAATRDLNSGGLFF. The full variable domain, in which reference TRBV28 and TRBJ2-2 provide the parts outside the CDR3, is DVKVTQSSRYLVKRTGEKVFLECVQDMDHENMFWYRQDPGLGLRLIYFSYDVKMKEKGDIPEGYSVSREKKERFSLILESASTNQTSMYLCAATRDLNSGGLFFGEGSRLTVL.

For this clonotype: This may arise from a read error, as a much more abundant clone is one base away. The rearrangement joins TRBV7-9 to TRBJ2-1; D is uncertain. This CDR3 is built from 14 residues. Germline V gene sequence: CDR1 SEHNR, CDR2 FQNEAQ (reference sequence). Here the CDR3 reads CVSSQTGSYNEQFF. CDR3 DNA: TGTGTCAGCAGCCAGACGGGCTCCTACAATGAGCAGTTCTTC. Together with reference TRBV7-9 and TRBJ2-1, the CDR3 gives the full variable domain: DTGVSQNPRHKITKRGQNVTFRCDPISEHNRLYWYRQTLGQGPEFLTYFQNEAQLEKSRLLSDRFSAERPKGSFSTLEIQRTEQGDSAMYLCVSSQTGSYNEQFFGPGTRLTVL.

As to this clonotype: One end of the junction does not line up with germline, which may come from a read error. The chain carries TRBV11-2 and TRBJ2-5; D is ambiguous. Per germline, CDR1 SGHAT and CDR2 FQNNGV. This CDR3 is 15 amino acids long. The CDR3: CACSPVGLVPETRYF. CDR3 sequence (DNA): TGTGCCTGCAGCCCCGTCGGGCTAGTCCCAGAGACCCGATACTTC.

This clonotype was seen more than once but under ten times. This chain's CDR3 is CGSSLSGVETQYF. CDR3 coding DNA: TGTGGTAGCAGTTTAAGCGGGGTAGAGACCCAGTACTTC. The chain couples TRBV12-3 or TRBV12-4 to TRBJ2-5; 7 nucleotides agree with TRBD2. This CDR3 is 13 amino acids long.